This TCR beta chain appears in the sequencing data of a study of cytomegalovirus exposure and HLA in healthy donors. Study conclusions and caveats: Reports indicated that the classifier achieved high specificity and sensitivity in diagnosing cytomegalovirus status.

The protocol was immunoSEQ multiplex PCR, while the TCRdb copy is restricted to in-frame clones and leaves out a portion. Of 150,000 to 160,000 clones in the sample, 86% were seen once. To note about this clone: Its antigen is unknown.

The J segment lost 5 bases and the V segment lost 3 bases, leaving 13 bases of the junction unmatched. The CDR3 is made up of 18 amino acids. CDR1 is MDHEN, CDR2 SYDVKM, per germline. Sequencing input: PBMCs. This TCR was sampled from a human donor in good health. V gene TRBV28 combines with J gene TRBJ1-4; 9 nucleotides line up with TRBD1. Here the CDR3 reads CASSFKQGAPLVNEKLFF. In nucleotides, the CDR3 is TGTGCCAGCAGTTTTAAACAGGGGGCGCCCCTTGTCAATGAAAAACTGTTTTTT.